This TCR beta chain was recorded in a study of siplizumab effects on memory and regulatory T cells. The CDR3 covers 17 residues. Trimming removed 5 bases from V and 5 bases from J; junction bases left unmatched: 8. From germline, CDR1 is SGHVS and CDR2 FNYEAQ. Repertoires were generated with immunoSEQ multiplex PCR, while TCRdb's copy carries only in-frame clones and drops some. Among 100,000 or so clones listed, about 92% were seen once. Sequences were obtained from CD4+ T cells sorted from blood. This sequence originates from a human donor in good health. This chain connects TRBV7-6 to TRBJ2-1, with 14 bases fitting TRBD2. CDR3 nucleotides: TGTGCCAGCAGCCGACTAGCGGGAGGGTTAAGGGACAATGAGCAGTTCTTC. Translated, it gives CASSRLAGGLRDNEQFF.